The rows below give T cell receptor beta chains drawn from one sample of a study of blood T cell repertoires in COVID-19. Using immunoSEQ multiplex PCR, the repertoire was profiled, and TCRdb retains in-frame clones only, with some absent. Altogether around 83,000 clones are present, about 83% being singletons, with the ten largest covering 14%. Sequenced material: peripheral blood. These receptors all come from a woman in her 70s with acute or convalescent COVID-19. CDR3s include the opening cysteine and the closing phenylalanine or tryptophan. The size entry is marked missing in some rows and otherwise reads once, few, many or a size class.

TRBJ2-3 NA TRBV27 CASSLNRGADTQYF
TRBJ2-4 NA TRBV6-5 CASSLHRQGADIQYF
TRBJ1-3 NA TRBV10-3 CATDRDPESGNTIYF
TRBJ1-2 NA TRBV24-1 CATSDRTGSYGYTF
TRBJ1-3 NA TRBV14 CASSQGARSGNTIYF
TRBJ2-1 NA TRBV10-1 CASSPERGGTYNEQFF
TRBJ1-4 NA TRBV18 CASSPNVPPPSGTGGGGLREKLFF
TRBJ2-1 once TRBV5-6 CASSLRTSDVEQFF
TRBJ2-4 once TRBV11-2 CASSLGTTGVYF
TRBJ1-2 NA TRBV5-1 CASSLEGRDIYGYTF
TRBJ1-2 NA TRBV11-3 CASSLAGVDGYTF
TRBJ2-5 NA TRBV19 CASSPRTGRRETQYF
TRBJ2-3 NA TRBV5-1 CASSLLRGSTDTQYF
TRBJ1-1 NA TRBV15 CATSRGQVDTEAFF
TRBJ1-2 few TRBV5-1 CASSSQADYGYTF
TRBJ2-3 once TRBV19 CATDKLGGADTQYF
TRBJ1-6 NA TRBV19 CASLQGSSYNSPLHF
TRBJ1-1 NA TRBV12-3/TRBV12-4 CASSFGQGDGSFF
TRBJ1-3 NA TRBV5-1 CASSLGGTGGSGNTIYF
TRBJ2-5 NA TRBV4-1 CASSQEGTGEKETQYF
TRBJ2-5 NA TRBV2 CASFRDSGVGTQYF
TRBJ1-1 NA TRBV19 CASFNRGLRAFF
TRBJ2-3 NA TRBV5-1 CASSAGFLPDTQYF
TRBJ1-5 NA TRBV5-6 CASSLGQGTQPQHF
TRBJ2-3 NA TRBV5-4 CASSLSGGGTDTQYF
TRBJ1-1 NA TRBV7-9 CASSFAGMNTEAFF
TRBJ1-6 NA TRBV3-1/TRBV3-2 CASSPIGTASSYNSPLHF